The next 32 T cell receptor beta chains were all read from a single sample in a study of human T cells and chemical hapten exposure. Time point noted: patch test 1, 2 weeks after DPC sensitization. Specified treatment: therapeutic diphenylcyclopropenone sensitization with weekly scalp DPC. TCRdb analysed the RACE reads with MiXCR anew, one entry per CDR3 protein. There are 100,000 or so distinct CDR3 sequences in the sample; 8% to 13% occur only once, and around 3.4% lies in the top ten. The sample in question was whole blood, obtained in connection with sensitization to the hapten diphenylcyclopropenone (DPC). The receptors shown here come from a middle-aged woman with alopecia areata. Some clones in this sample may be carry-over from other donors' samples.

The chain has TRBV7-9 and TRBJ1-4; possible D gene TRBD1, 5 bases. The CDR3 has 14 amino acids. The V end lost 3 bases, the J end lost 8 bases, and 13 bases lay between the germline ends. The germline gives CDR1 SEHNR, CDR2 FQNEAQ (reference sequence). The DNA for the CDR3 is TGTGCCAGCAGCTTCGACAGTTTGGGCGAAAAACTGTTTTTT. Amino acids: CASSFDSLGEKLFF. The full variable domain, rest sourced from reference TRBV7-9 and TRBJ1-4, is DTGVSQNPRHKITKRGQNVTFRCDPISEHNRLYWYRQTLGQGPEFLTYFQNEAQLEKSRLLSDRFSAERPKGSFSTLEIQRTEQGDSAMYLCASSFDSLGEKLFFGSGTQLSVL.

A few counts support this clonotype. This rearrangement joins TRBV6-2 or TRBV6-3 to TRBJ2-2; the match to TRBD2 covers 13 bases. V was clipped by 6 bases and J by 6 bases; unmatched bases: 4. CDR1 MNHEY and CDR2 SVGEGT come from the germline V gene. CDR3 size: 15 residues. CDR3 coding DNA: TGTGCCAGCAGCGGACTAGCGGGAGTAGCCGGGGAGCTGTTTTTT. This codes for CASSGLAGVAGELFF.

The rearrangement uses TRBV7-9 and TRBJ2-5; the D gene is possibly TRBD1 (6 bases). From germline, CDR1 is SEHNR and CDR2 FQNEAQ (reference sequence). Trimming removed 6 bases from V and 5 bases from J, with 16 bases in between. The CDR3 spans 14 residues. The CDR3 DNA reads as TGTGCCAGCAGGTCACAGGGTCGTGGGGAGACCCAGTACTTC. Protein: CASRSQGRGETQYF.

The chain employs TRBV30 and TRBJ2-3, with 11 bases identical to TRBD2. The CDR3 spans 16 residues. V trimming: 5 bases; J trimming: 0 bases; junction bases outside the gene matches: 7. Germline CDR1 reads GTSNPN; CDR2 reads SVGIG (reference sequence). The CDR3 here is CAWGLAGTSSTDTQYF. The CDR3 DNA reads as TGTGCCTGGGGACTAGCGGGTACCTCTAGCACAGATACGCAGTATTTT.

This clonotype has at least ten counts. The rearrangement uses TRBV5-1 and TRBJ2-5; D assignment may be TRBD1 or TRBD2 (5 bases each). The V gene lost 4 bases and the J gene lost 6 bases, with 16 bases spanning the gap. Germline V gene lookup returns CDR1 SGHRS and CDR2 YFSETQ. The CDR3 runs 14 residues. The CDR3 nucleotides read TGCGCCAGCAGCCTGACTCTCGGGGCGAAGACCCAGTACTTC. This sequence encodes CASSLTLGAKTQYF. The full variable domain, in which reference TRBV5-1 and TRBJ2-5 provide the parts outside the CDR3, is KAGVTQTPRYLIKTRGQQVTLSCSPISGHRSVSWYQQTPGQGLQFLFEYFSETQRNKGNFPGRFSGRQFSNSRSEMNVSTLELGDSALYLCASSLTLGAKTQYFGPGTRLLVL.

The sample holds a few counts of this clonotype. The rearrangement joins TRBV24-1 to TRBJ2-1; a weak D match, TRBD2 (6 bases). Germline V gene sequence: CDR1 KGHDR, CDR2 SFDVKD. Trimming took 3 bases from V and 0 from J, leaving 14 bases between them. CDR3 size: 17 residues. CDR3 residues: CATSDGDGGSSYNEQFF. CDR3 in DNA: TGTGCCACCAGTGATGGTGACGGGGGAAGCTCCTACAATGAGCAGTTCTTC.

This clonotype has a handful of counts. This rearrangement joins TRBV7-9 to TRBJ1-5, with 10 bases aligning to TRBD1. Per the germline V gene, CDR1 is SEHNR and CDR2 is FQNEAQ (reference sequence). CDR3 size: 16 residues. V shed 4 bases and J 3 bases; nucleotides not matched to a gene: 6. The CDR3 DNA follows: TGTGCCAGCAGCTCTCGGACAGGGGGGATCAATCAGCCCCAGCATTTT. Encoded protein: CASSSRTGGINQPQHF.

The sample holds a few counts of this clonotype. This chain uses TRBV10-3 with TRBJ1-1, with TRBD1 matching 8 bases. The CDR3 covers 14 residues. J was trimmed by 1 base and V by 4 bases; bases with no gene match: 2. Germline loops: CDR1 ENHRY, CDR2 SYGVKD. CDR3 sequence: CAISVDRENTEAFF. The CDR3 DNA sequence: TGTGCCATCAGTGTGGACAGGGAGAACACTGAAGCTTTCTTT.

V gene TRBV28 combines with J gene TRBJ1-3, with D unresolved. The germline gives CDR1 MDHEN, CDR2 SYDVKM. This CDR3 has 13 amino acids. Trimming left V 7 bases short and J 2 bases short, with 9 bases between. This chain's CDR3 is CASTRTTGNTIYF. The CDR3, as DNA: TGTGCCAGCACCAGGACCACTGGAAACACCATATATTTT.

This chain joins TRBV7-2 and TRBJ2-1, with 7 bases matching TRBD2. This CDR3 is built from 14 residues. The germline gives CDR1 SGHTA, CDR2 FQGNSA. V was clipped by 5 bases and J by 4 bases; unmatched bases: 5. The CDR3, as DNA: TGTGCCAGCAGCCCCACTAGCGCATACAATGAGCAGTTCTTC. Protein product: CASSPTSAYNEQFF.

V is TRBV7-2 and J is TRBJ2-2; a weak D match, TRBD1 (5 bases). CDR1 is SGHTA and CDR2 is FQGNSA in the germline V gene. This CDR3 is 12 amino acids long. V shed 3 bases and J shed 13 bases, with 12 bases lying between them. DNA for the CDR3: TGTGCCAGCAGCTTTTATAGCCAGGGGCTGTTTTTT. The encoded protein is CASSFYSQGLFF.

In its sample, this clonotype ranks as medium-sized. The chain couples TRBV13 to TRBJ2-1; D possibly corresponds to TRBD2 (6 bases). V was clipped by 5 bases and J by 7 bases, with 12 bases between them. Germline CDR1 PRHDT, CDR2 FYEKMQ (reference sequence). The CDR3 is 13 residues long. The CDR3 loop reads CASSPGRGNEQFF. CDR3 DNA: TGTGCCAGCAGCCCAGGCCGGGGGAATGAGCAGTTCTTC.

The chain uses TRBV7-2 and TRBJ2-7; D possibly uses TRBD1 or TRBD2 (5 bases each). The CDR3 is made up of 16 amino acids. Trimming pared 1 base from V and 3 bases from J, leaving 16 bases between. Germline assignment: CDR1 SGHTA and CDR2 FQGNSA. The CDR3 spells CASSLVQGVRGYEQYF. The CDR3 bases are TGTGCCAGCAGCTTAGTCCAAGGGGTGAGGGGCTACGAGCAGTACTTC. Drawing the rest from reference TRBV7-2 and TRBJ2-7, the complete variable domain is GAGVSQSPSNKVTEKGKDVELRCDPISGHTALYWYRQSLGQGLEFLIYFQGNSAPDKSGLPSDRFSAERTGGSVSTLTIQRTQQEDSAVYLCASSLVQGVRGYEQYFGPGTRLTVT.

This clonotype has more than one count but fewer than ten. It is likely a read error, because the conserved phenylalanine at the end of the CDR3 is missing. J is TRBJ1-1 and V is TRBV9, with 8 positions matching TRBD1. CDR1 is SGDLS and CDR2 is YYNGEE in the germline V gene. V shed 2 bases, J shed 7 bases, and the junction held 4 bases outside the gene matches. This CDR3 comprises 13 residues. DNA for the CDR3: TGTGCCAGCAGCGTCTTCGACAGGGGTGAAGCTTTCCTT. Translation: CASSVFDRGEAFL.

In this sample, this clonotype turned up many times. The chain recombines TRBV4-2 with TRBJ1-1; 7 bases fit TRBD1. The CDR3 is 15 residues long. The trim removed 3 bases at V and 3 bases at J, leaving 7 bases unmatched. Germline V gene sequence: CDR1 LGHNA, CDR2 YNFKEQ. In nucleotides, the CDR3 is TGTGCCAGCAGCCAGGCTGCCGGACAGGACACTGAAGCTTTCTTT. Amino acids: CASSQAAGQDTEAFF.

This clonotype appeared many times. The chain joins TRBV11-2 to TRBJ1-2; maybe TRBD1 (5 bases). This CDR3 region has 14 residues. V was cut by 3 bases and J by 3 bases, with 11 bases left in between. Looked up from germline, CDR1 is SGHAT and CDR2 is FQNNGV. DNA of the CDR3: TGTGCCAGCAGCTTGAGTGGCAGGGACTATGGCTACACCTTC. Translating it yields CASSLSGRDYGYTF.

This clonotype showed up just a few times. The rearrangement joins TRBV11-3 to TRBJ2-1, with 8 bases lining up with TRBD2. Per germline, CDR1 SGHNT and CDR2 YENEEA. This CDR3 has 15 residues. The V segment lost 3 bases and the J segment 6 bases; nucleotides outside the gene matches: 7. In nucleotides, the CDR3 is TGTGCCAGCAGCTTTACCTTCAGCGGGGGCAATGAGCAGTTCTTC. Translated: CASSFTFSGGNEQFF. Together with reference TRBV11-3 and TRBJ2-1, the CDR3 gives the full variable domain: EAGVVQSPRYKIIEKKQPVAFWCNPISGHNTLYWYLQNLGQGPELLIRYENEEAVDDSQLPKDRFSAERLKGVDSTLKIQPAELGDSAVYLCASSFTFSGGNEQFFGPGTRLTVL.

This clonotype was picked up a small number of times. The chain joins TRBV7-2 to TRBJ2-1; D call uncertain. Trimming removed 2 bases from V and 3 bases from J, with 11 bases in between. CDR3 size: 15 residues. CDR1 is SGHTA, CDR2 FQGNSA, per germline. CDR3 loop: CASSLRPSNYNEQFF. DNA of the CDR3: TGTGCCAGCAGCTTAAGACCCTCCAACTACAATGAGCAGTTCTTC.

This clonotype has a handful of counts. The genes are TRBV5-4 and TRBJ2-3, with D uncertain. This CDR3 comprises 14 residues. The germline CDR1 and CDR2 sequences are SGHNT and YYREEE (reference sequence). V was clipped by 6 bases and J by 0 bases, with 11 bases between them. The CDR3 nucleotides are TGTGCCAGCAAGAAGGAAACTAGCACAGATACGCAGTATTTT. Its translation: CASKKETSTDTQYF.

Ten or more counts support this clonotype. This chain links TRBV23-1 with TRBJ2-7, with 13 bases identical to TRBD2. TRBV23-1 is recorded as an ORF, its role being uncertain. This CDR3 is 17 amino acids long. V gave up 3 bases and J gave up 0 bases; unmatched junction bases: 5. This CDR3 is CASSHGLAGVHSYEQYF. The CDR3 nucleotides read TGCGCCAGCAGTCATGGACTAGCGGGAGTCCACTCCTACGAGCAGTACTTC.

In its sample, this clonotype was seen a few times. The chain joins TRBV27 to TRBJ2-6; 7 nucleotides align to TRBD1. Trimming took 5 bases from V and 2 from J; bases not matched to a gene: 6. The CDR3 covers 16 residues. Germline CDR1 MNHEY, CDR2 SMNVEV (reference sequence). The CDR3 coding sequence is TGTGCCAGCAGTAGGGCAGGGGGAACTGGGGCCAACGTCCTGACTTTC. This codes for CASSRAGGTGANVLTF. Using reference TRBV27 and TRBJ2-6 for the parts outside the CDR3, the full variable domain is EAQVTQNPRYLITVTGKKLTVTCSQNMNHEYMSWYRQDPGLGLRQIYYSMNVEVTDKGDVPEGYKVSRKEKRNFPLILESPSPNQTSLYFCASSRAGGTGANVLTFGAGSRLTVL.

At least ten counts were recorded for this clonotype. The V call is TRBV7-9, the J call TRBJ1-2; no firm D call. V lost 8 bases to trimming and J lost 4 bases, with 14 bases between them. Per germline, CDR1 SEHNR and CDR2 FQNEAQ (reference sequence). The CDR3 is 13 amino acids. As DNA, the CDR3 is TGTGCCAGCCGAGATGACACCCTCTATGGCTACACCTTC. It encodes CASRDDTLYGYTF.

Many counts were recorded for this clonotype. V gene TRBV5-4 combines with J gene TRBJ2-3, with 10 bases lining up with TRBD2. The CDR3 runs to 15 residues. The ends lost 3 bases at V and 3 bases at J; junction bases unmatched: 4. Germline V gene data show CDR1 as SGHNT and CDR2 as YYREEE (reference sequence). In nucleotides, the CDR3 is TGTGCCAGCAGCTCCCGGACTAGCGGAACAGATACGCAGTATTTT. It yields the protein CASSSRTSGTDTQYF.

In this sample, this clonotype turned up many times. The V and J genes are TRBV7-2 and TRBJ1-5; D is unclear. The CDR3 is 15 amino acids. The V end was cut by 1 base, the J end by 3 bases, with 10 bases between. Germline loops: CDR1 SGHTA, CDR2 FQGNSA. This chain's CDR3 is CASSLGEGDNQPQHF. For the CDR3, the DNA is TGTGCCAGCAGCTTAGGTGAGGGCGACAATCAGCCCCAGCATTTT.

In DNA, the CDR3 is TGCAGTGCTAGAAAAGCGGGGGGGCCCTTAGATACGCAGTATTTT. Its protein product is CSARKAGGPLDTQYF. The V and J genes are TRBV20-1 and TRBJ2-3; the match to TRBD2 covers 10 bases. CDR3 length equals 15 residues. The J segment lost 5 bases and the V segment lost 2 bases, leaving 7 bases of the junction unmatched. Germline values: CDR1 DFQATT, CDR2 SNEGSKA (reference sequence).

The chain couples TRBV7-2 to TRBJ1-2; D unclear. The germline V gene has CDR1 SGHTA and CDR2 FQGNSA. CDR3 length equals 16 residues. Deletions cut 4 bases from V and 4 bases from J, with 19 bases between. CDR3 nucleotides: TGTGCCAGCAGCTCGTCGGACCGGAACAACCCCTATGGCTACACCTTC. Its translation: CASSSSDRNNPYGYTF. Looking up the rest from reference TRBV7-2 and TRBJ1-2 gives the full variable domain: GAGVSQSPSNKVTEKGKDVELRCDPISGHTALYWYRQSLGQGLEFLIYFQGNSAPDKSGLPSDRFSAERTGGSVSTLTIQRTQQEDSAVYLCASSSSDRNNPYGYTFGSGTRLTVV.

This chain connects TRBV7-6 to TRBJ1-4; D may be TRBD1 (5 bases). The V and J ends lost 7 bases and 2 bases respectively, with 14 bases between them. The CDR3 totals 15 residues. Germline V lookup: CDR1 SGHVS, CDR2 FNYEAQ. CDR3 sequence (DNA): TGTGCCAGCACCCTTGGGGGGTCGACTAATGAAAAACTGTTTTTT. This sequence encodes CASTLGGSTNEKLFF.

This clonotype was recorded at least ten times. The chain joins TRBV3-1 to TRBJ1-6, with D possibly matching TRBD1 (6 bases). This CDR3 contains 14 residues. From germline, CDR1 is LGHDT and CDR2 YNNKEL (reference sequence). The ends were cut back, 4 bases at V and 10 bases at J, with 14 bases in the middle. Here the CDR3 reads CASSPPGVPSPLHF. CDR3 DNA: TGTGCCAGCAGCCCCCCAGGGGTACCCTCACCCCTCCACTTT.

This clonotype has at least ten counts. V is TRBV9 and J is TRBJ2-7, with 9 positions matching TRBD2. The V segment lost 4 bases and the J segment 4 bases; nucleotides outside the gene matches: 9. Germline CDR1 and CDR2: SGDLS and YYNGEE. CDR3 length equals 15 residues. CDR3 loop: CASSPPGSGRYEQYF. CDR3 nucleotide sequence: TGTGCCAGCAGCCCTCCGGGTAGCGGGAGATACGAGCAGTACTTC.

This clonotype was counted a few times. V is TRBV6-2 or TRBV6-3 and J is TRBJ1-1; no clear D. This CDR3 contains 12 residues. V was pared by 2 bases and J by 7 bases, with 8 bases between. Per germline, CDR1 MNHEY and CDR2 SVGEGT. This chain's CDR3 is CASSYLWREAFF. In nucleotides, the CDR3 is TGTGCCAGCAGTTACCTCTGGCGTGAAGCTTTCTTT.

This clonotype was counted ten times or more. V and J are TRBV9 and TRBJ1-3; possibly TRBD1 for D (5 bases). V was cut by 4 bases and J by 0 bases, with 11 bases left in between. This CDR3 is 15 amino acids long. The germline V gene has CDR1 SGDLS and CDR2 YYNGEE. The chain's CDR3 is CASSRGAVSGNTIYF. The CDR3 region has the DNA TGTGCCAGCAGCAGAGGGGCCGTCTCTGGAAACACCATATATTTT.

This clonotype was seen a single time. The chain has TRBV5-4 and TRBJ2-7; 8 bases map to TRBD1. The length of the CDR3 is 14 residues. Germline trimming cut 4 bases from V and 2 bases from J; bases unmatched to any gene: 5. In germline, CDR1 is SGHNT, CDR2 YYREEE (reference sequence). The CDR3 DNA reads TGTGCCAGCAGCAGCGGACAGGGACCCTACGAGCAGTACTTC. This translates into CASSSGQGPYEQYF.